This entry lists 14 T cell receptor beta chains sequenced from one sample in a study of spatial heterogeneity in lung cancer. Study results and limitations: The number of expanded tumor alpha and beta chains correlated with mutation number.

For these receptors, no antigen is known. MiXCR was run by TCRdb on the 5' RACE reads, yielding one entry per CDR3 protein. The top ten hold 20% to 30% of the sample, which has around 5,100 distinct CDR3 sequences, 4.8% seen once. As for time point: sample taken at primary tumor resection. The sample in question was lung tumor tissue, obtained at surgery. Receptors originate from a male donor with early-stage non-small cell lung cancer.

In this sample, this clonotype turned up many times. A library prepared for alpha chains yielded this beta chain as an off-target read; its size is of little meaning. J is TRBJ2-1 and V is TRBV4-1; 9 nucleotides match TRBD1. The CDR3 totals 14 residues. The J segment lost 5 bases and the V segment lost 5 bases, leaving 4 bases of the junction unmatched. CDR1 MGHRA and CDR2 YSYEKL come from the germline V gene. CDR3 loop: CASSTGTGNNEQFF. As DNA, the CDR3 is TGCGCCAGCAGCACCGGGACAGGGAACAATGAGCAGTTCTTC.

This clonotype has ten or more counts. A library made for alpha chains picked up this beta chain off target, so its size means little. The chain couples TRBV5-6 to TRBJ2-5; 7 nucleotides match TRBD1. Germline V gives CDR1 SGHDT, CDR2 YYEEEE. The CDR3 contains 14 residues. The ends lost 3 bases at V and 4 bases at J; junction bases unmatched: 6. CDR3 sequence reads: CASSSNRGGETQYF. As DNA, the CDR3 is TGTGCCAGCAGCTCTAACAGGGGCGGAGAGACCCAGTACTTC. The entire variable domain, with the rest obtained from reference TRBV5-6 and TRBJ2-5, is as follows: DAGVTQSPTHLIKTRGQQVTLRCSPKSGHDTVSWYQQALGQGPQFIFQYYEEEERQRGNFPDRFSGHQFPNYSSELNVNALLLGDSALYLCASSSNRGGETQYFGPGTRLLVL.

By sample share, this clonotype is medium-sized (0.01 to 0.1%). This beta chain is a stray read from a library made for alpha chains; its abundance is not meaningful. V and J are TRBV5-5 and TRBJ1-6; D not certain. Per germline, CDR1 SGHKS and CDR2 YYEKEE (reference sequence). The CDR3 is 15 amino acids. V gave up 0 bases and J gave up 7 bases, with 11 bases separating them. CDR3 DNA: TGTGCCAGCAGCTTGGGAGGACGTCCCAATTCACCCCTCCACTTT. Encoded protein: CASSLGGRPNSPLHF.

This clonotype was counted many times. Germline is not matched at one junction end, which may reflect a read error. This beta chain represents an off-target read in a library built for alpha chains; its size is of limited meaning. The chain carries TRBV27 and TRBJ2-2; 10 bases are a match to TRBD2. CDR3 length equals 20 residues. The germline V gene has CDR1 MNHEY and CDR2 SMNVEV (reference sequence). The CDR3 protein is CTSSPLVKGLAGVSTGELFF. DNA of the CDR3: TGCACCAGCAGTCCTCTCGTCAAGGGTCTAGCGGGAGTGTCCACCGGGGAGCTGTTTTTT.

Comment on this clonotype: This beta chain turned up in a library designed for alpha chains; as an off-target read, its abundance says little. The J gene is TRBJ2-6, the V gene TRBV30; D call uncertain. The CDR3 runs to 13 residues. The germline V gene has CDR1 GTSNPN and CDR2 SVGIG (reference sequence). With 5 bases removed from V and 4 bases from J, the gap between germline ends came to 9 bases. The CDR3 region is CAWADPGANVLTF. Here the CDR3 DNA reads TGTGCCTGGGCAGACCCCGGGGCCAACGTCCTGACTTTC.

This clonotype was detected ten times or more. This beta chain slipped into a library made for alpha chains as a stray read, so its size is not meaningful. The V call is TRBV28, the J call TRBJ2-5, with D unclear. The CDR3 contains 13 residues. The V end lost 6 bases, the J end lost 5 bases, and 13 bases lay between the germline ends. Germline V CDR1 and CDR2: MDHEN, SYDVKM. Written as DNA, the CDR3 is TGTGCCAGCAGCCGAAGACCTGGGGAGACCCAGTACTTC. This gives the protein CASSRRPGETQYF.

In its sample, this clonotype was seen many times. This beta chain lies outside the target of a library built for alpha chains; its clone size means little. This chain links TRBV30 with TRBJ2-3; possible D gene TRBD2, 5 bases. Trimming took 0 bases from V and 4 from J, leaving 11 bases between them. The CDR3 runs to 14 residues. CDR1 and CDR2 from the germline V gene are GTSNPN and SVGIG (reference sequence). CDR3: CAWSVISGADTQYF. CDR3 in DNA: TGTGCCTGGAGTGTAATCAGCGGTGCAGATACGCAGTATTTT.

To note about this clonotype: With the library built for alpha chains, this beta chain is off target and its frequency is not meaningful. The chain couples TRBV19 to TRBJ2-5; D perhaps matches TRBD1 (5 bases). Germline-derived CDR1 and CDR2 are LNHDA and SQIVND (reference sequence). The CDR3 is made up of 13 amino acids. V was clipped by 6 bases and J by 1 base, with 9 bases between them. The CDR3 loop reads CASRQTAQETQYF. The CDR3 nucleotides are TGTGCCAGTAGACAGACAGCCCAAGAGACCCAGTACTTC.

This clonotype has ten or more counts. The size of this beta chain means little, since it is a stray read in a library made for alpha chains. The CDR3 reads CASRSWGGATDTQYF. CDR3 coding DNA: TGTGCCAGCAGATCGTGGGGGGGGGCCACAGATACGCAGTATTTT. The gene calls are TRBV12-3 or TRBV12-4 and TRBJ2-3; the D gene is possibly TRBD2 (7 bases). The CDR3 length is 15 residues. V was trimmed by 6 bases and J by 2 bases, leaving 15 bases between them.

This clonotype was seen many times. This beta chain slipped into a library made for alpha chains as a stray read, so its size is not meaningful. This rearrangement joins TRBV2 to TRBJ2-7; the D gene is possibly TRBD2 (5 bases). The V gene's germline CDR1 is SNHLY and CDR2 FYNNEI. This CDR3 region has 13 residues. Deletions cut 4 bases from V and 7 bases from J, with 14 bases between. The CDR3 nucleotides read TGTGCCAGCAGTGTCGCCTTTCCGGGGGAGCAGTACTTC. This codes for CASSVAFPGEQYF. Full variable domain (remainder filled in from reference TRBV2 and TRBJ2-7): EPEVTQTPSHQVTQMGQEVILRCVPISNHLYFYWYRQILGQKVEFLVSFYNNEISEKSEIFDDQFSVERPDGSNFTLKIRSTKLEDSAMYFCASSVAFPGEQYFGPGTRLTVT.

In its sample, this clonotype was seen many times. A library prepared for alpha chains yielded this beta chain as an off-target read; its size is of little meaning. This chain uses TRBV9 with TRBJ2-3; D gene uncertain. Trimming left V 1 base short and J 4 bases short, with 13 bases between. CDR1 SGDLS and CDR2 YYNGEE come from the germline V gene. CDR3 size: 15 residues. As DNA, the CDR3 is TGTGCCAGCAGCGTAACCGGGCTTCAAGCAGATACGCAGTATTTT. This gives the protein CASSVTGLQADTQYF.

By frequency in the sample, this clonotype is medium-sized. The library was built for alpha chains, so this beta chain is an off-target read and its size means little. The chain recombines TRBV9 with TRBJ1-1; D is perhaps TRBD1 (5 bases). Germline CDR1 SGDLS, CDR2 YYNGEE. The length of the CDR3 is 13 residues. V dropped 0 bases and J dropped 4 bases, with 7 bases sitting between them. The CDR3 loop reads CASSVARATEAFF. The DNA for the CDR3 is TGTGCCAGCAGCGTAGCCAGGGCCACTGAAGCTTTCTTT.

The sample holds many counts of this clonotype. Since it is a stray read in a library aimed at alpha chains, this beta chain has a size that is not meaningful. The chain joins TRBV9 to TRBJ1-6; maybe TRBD1 (6 bases). In germline, CDR1 is SGDLS, CDR2 YYNGEE. The CDR3 spans 16 residues. Trimming took 3 bases from V and 0 from J, leaving 10 bases between them. The CDR3 protein is CASSAGHPSYNSPLHF. The CDR3 DNA follows: TGTGCCAGCAGCGCGGGACACCCCTCCTATAATTCACCCCTCCACTTT.

By sample share, this clonotype is medium-sized. As an off-target read in a library built for alpha chains, this beta chain has a frequency of little significance. V and J are TRBV6-2 or TRBV6-3 and TRBJ1-1; D is possibly TRBD1 (5 bases). Germline loops: CDR1 MNHEY, CDR2 SVGEGT. The CDR3 is 14 residues long. V gave up 4 bases and J gave up 0 bases, with 9 bases separating them. The CDR3 loop reads CASSFGRVNTEAFF. In DNA, the CDR3 is TGTGCCAGCAGTTTTGGCAGGGTGAACACTGAAGCTTTCTTT.